Listed below are T cell receptor beta chains from one sample, sequenced in a study of blood T cell repertoires in COVID-19. The assay was immunoSEQ multiplex PCR, and TCRdb's table has in-frame clones only and misses some. The sample contains approximately 65,000 clones, around 65% of which appear only once. Sequenced: PBMCs or T cells enriched from blood (not recorded which). The receptors originated from a woman in her fifties or sixties who had been exposed to COVID-19. Each CDR3 is given with its conserved first and last residue. D genes are given only for firm matches. Only some rows state a clone size, as once, few, many or a class for expanded clones.

TRBJ1-1,TRBV7-9,TRBD1,-,TGTGCCAGCAGCTTAGCAACAGGGGTTAACACTGAAGCTTTCTTT,CASSLATGVNTEAFF
TRBJ2-7,TRBV6-5,TRBD1,-,TGTGCCAGCAGGGACAGGGTGGGATACGAGCAGTACTTC,CASRDRVGYEQYF
TRBJ1-2,TRBV7-8,-,-,TGTGCCAGCAGCCAAAGCCGCTTGACAGAGAACTATGGCTACACCTTC,CASSQSRLTENYGYTF
TRBJ2-2,TRBV25-1,TRBD1,-,TGTGCCAGCAGTGGACGACGACAGGGACCGGGCGGGGAGCTGTTTTTT,CASSGRRQGPGGELFF
TRBJ1-5,TRBV12-3/TRBV12-4,-,-,TGTGCCAGCAGTGATGCGGGCATGGAGCCCCAGCATTTT,CASSDAGMEPQHF
TRBJ2-1,TRBV11-2,TRBD2,-,TGTGCCAGCAGCTTAGAAGCTGCGGGGGTGACCTACAATGAGCAGTTCTTC,CASSLEAAGVTYNEQFF
TRBJ1-2,TRBV19,-,-,TGTGCCAGTGGAGGGCGGCCCCGAAATAACTATGGCTACACCTTC,CASGGRPRNNYGYTF
TRBJ2-3,TRBV6-5,TRBD1,-,TGTGCCAGCAGTACCGGGACAGGTGCCACAGATACGCAGTATTTT,CASSTGTGATDTQYF
TRBJ1-2,TRBV10-3,TRBD1,-,TGTGCCATAGGGACAGGTGGAGCTAACTATGGCTACACCTTC,CAIGTGGANYGYTF
TRBJ2-3,TRBV18,-,-,TGTGCCAGCTCACGTACTACTAGCACAGATACGCAGTATTTT,CASSRTTSTDTQYF
TRBJ1-6,TRBV28,-,-,TGTGCCAGCGTTGTCTCCAGGGGCTATAATTCACCCCTCCACTTT,CASVVSRGYNSPLHF
TRBJ1-2,TRBV30,-,-,TGTGCCTGGACCTCATCCCCGGGAACGGGCTACACCTTC,CAWTSSPGTGYTF
TRBJ2-3,TRBV2,-,-,TGTGCCAGCAGTGCTGGAGCGGCTTATAGCACAGATACGCAGTATTTT,CASSAGAAYSTDTQYF
TRBJ1-5,TRBV11-1,-,-,TGTGCCAGCAGCGTCACAGGGAGCAATCAGCCCCAGCATTTT,CASSVTGSNQPQHF
TRBJ2-3,TRBV27,TRBD2,-,TGTGCCAGCAGCTTAGCGGGGGACCCAGATACGCAGTATTTT,CASSLAGDPDTQYF
TRBJ2-7,TRBV28,-,-,TGTGCCAGCAGTTTACAATACGAGCAGTACTTC,CASSLQYEQYF
TRBJ1-1,TRBV4-2,-,-,TGTGCCAGCAGCTCAATGGCGGACACTGAAGCTTTCTTT,CASSSMADTEAFF
TRBJ1-6,TRBV12-2,-,-,TGTGCAAGTCGCTTAGCACGCACCGCCGCGGGGAGGGGTAATTCACCCCTCCACTTT,CASRLARTAAGRGNSPLHF
TRBJ1-1,TRBV6-4,-,-,TGTGCCAGTAGGGGTCTCACTGAAGCTTTCTTT,CASRGLTEAFF
TRBJ1-2,TRBV2,-,-,TGTGCCAGCAGTGTGGGCTCAAACTATGGCTACACCTTC,CASSVGSNYGYTF
TRBJ2-3,TRBV11-2,TRBD2,-,TGTGCCAGCAGCTTCCGGGGGGGCGGCACAGATACGCAGTATTTT,CASSFRGGGTDTQYF
TRBJ2-1,TRBV5-1,TRBD2,-,TGCGCCAGCAGCTTGGAACTAGCGGGAGATGAGCAGTTCTTC,CASSLELAGDEQFF
TRBJ2-1,TRBV28,TRBD2,-,TGTGCCAGCAGTTTATCCGGACTAGCGGGGGATGAGGAGCAGTTCTTC,CASSLSGLAGDEEQFF
TRBJ2-3,TRBV6-6,-,-,TGTGCCAGCAGTGCCCCGGGAAACCTATTCACAGATACGCAGTATTTT,CASSAPGNLFTDTQYF
TRBJ1-6,TRBV5-1,TRBD1,-,TGCGCCAGCAGCTACGCGTGGCAGGGGGCGGATTCACCCCTCCACTTT,CASSYAWQGADSPLHF
TRBJ2-3,TRBV15,-,-,TGTGCCACCAGCAGAGAGGCAGGATTCACAGATACGCAGTATTTT,CATSREAGFTDTQYF
TRBJ2-3,TRBV5-1,-,-,TGCGCCAGCAGCTGGGGACTGTCAGATACGCAGTATTTT,CASSWGLSDTQYF
TRBJ1-3,TRBV9,TRBD1,-,TGTGCCAGCAGCGCCGGGACAGGGGGACGAAACACCATATATTTT,CASSAGTGGRNTIYF
TRBJ1-2,TRBV6-5,-,many,TGTGCCAGCAGTTACCGGGGGGGTGGCTACACCTTC,CASSYRGGGYTF
TRBJ1-5,TRBV19,-,-,TGTGCCAGTAGTATGGGCGGAGGTTATCAGCCCCAGCATTTT,CASSMGGGYQPQHF
TRBJ2-7,TRBV28,TRBD1,-,TGTGCCAGCAGTTTATCGGGACAGGGGAAGCGCGAGCAGTACTTC,CASSLSGQGKREQYF
TRBJ2-5,TRBV30,-,-,TGTGCCTGGAGTCCCCCGGCAGGCCGTTTTGACTTC,CAWSPPAGRFDF
TRBJ2-1,TRBV12-3/TRBV12-4,-,-,TGTGCCAGCACAATCGGCTCCTACAATGAGCAGTTCTTC,CASTIGSYNEQFF
TRBJ1-4,TRBV5-1,TRBD1,-,TGCGCCAGCAGCCAGGACAGGGGTCATGAAAAACTGTTTTTT,CASSQDRGHEKLFF
TRBJ2-2,TRBV2,TRBD1,-,TGTGCCAGCAGCGTTAACAGGGGTTCCACCGGGGAGCTGTTTTTT,CASSVNRGSTGELFF
TRBJ2-3,TRBV5-1,-,few,TGCGCCAGCAGCTTGTTCTCTAGCACAGATACGCAGTATTTT,CASSLFSSTDTQYF
TRBJ1-1,TRBV11-2,-,-,TGTGCCAGCAGCTTAGTGTGGGCCCACACTGAAGCTTTCTTT,CASSLVWAHTEAFF
TRBJ2-3,TRBV7-3,TRBD2,-,TGTGCCAGCAGCTTAAGTGGCGGGAGCACGGGAGATACGCAGTATTTT,CASSLSGGSTGDTQYF
TRBJ1-2,TRBV19,-,-,TGTGCCAGCAGTCGGGGAGGGACGAACTATGGCTACACCTTC,CASSRGGTNYGYTF
TRBJ2-3,TRBV24-1,TRBD2,-,TGTGCCACCAGTGATTTCCGGGGGGGGGATACGCAGTATTTT,CATSDFRGGDTQYF
TRBJ2-7,TRBV5-8,-,many,TGTGCCAGCAGCTTGGAGACAGACTACGAGCAGTACTTC,CASSLETDYEQYF